This TCR beta chain was recovered during a study of cytomegalovirus exposure and HLA in healthy donors. PCR amplification relied on 60 Vbeta primers (plus 13 Jbeta primers). Sequenced by immunoSEQ multiplex PCR; TCRdb stores in-frame clones only, minus some. The sample has some 150,000 clones; roughly two thirds are singletons. Study-level points and caveats: V- and J-gene trimming in TCR beta was tied to a missense DCLRE1C variant by an analysis performed later. Several top significant clusters appeared, in a later analysis, to be linked to common viral pathogens.

This clone was picked up a small number of times. Its target is unknown. V lost 3 bases and J lost 2, with 14 bases in between. Germline V gene data show CDR1 as LGHNA and CDR2 as YSLEER. The CDR3 loop spans 16 amino acids. The receptor was derived from a woman aged 30 to 39 in good health and CMV-seronegative. The chain is built from TRBV4-3 and TRBJ1-3; D gene unclear. The sample consisted of PBMCs. CDR3 sequence reads: CASSQLVWGAGNTIYF. The CDR3 DNA follows: TGCGCCAGCAGCCAGTTGGTTTGGGGAGCTGGAAACACCATATATTTT.